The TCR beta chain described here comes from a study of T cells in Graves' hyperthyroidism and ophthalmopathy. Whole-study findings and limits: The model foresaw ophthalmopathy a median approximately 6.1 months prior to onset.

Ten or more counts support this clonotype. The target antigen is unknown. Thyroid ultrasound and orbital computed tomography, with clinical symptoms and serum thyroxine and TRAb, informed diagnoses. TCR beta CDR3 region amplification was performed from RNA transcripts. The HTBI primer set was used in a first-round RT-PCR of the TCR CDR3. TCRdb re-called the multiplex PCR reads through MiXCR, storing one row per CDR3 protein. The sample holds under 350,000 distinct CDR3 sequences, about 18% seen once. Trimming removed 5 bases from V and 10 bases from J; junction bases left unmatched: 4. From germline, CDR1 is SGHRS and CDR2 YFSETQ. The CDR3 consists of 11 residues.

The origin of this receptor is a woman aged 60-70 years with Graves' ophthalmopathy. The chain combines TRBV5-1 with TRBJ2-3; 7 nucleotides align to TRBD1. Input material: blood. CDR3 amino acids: CASRRQGPQYF. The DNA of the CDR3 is TGCGCCAGCAGACGACAGGGACCGCAGTATTTT. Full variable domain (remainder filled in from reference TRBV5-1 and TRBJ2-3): KAGVTQTPRYLIKTRGQQVTLSCSPISGHRSVSWYQQTPGQGLQFLFEYFSETQRNKGNFPGRFSGRQFSNSRSEMNVSTLELGDSALYLCASRRQGPQYFGPGTRLTVL.